Below, 28 T cell receptor beta chains from the same sample are listed, as sequenced in a study of blood T cell repertoires in COVID-19. Only in-frame clones appear in the TCRdb table, and some are missing; sequencing was by immunoSEQ multiplex PCR. The profile shows a few hundred thousand clones, 82% of them singletons. The sample comprised PBMCs or T cells enriched from blood (not recorded which). The receptors originated from a woman aged 60-75 years who had recovered from COVID-19.

V usage is TRBV6-4 and J usage is TRBJ2-1; the match to TRBD1 covers 9 bases. CDR3 size: 14 residues. V lost 2 bases and J lost 7; bases outside the gene matches: 3. Germline V CDR1 and CDR2: MRHNA, SNTAGT. The chain's CDR3 is CASSDGQGWNEQFF. The CDR3 bases are TGTGCCAGCAGTGACGGACAGGGGTGGAATGAGCAGTTCTTC.

The chain is built from TRBV19 and TRBJ2-4, with a tentative D call TRBD2 (5 bases). The CDR3 covers 16 residues. CDR1 is LNHDA, CDR2 SQIVND, per germline (reference sequence). Trimming left V 3 bases short and J 4 bases short, with 16 bases between. DNA of the CDR3: TGTGCCAGTAGTATGGGCGCCAATAGGGAGAAAAACATTCAGTACTTC. Protein sequence: CASSMGANREKNIQYF.

The chain couples TRBV24-1 to TRBJ2-1; D remains unclear. Trimming pared 3 bases from V and 3 bases from J, leaving 5 bases between. The CDR3 covers 13 residues. Looked up from germline, CDR1 is KGHDR and CDR2 is SFDVKD. CDR3 DNA sequence: TGTGCCACCAGTGATGGCCTCTACAATGAGCAGTTCTTC. Its protein is CATSDGLYNEQFF.

CDR3 nucleotide sequence: TGTGCCAGGGGGCTGAATACGCAGTATTTT. It codes for CARGLNTQYF. The chain employs TRBV2 and TRBJ2-3; perhaps TRBD1 as D (5 bases). The CDR3 spans 10 residues. The ends were cut back, 9 bases at V and 7 bases at J, with 8 bases in the middle. Germline CDR1 SNHLY, CDR2 FYNNEI.

This chain joins TRBV12-3 or TRBV12-4 and TRBJ1-2; 11 bases fit TRBD1. This CDR3 is built from 12 residues. After removal of 2 bases from V and 13 bases from J, the junction contained 3 bases not matched to a gene. CDR3 protein: CASSLWTGGITF. DNA for the CDR3: TGTGCCAGCAGTTTATGGACAGGGGGCATCACCTTC.

This clone was seen more than once but under ten times. J is TRBJ2-7 and V is TRBV11-1, with D maybe TRBD2 (6 bases). The V and J ends lost 3 bases and 1 base respectively, with 13 bases between them. The CDR3 sequence is 15 residues long. Germline CDR1 is SGHAT and CDR2 is FQDESV (reference sequence). The DNA for the CDR3 is TGTGCCAGCAGCTTTCGGGTCGGGGGTTCCTACGAGCAGTACTTC. It codes for CASSFRVGGSYEQYF. The variable domain in full, completed from reference TRBV11-1 and TRBJ2-7, reads EAEVAQSPRYKITEKSQAVAFWCDPISGHATLYWYRQILGQGPELLVQFQDESVVDDSQLPKDRFSAERLKGVDSTLKIQPAELGDSAMYLCASSFRVGGSYEQYFGPGTRLTVT.

The chain carries TRBV19 and TRBJ1-1, with D unresolved. V was clipped by 1 base and J by 1 base, with 10 bases between them. Germline V gives CDR1 LNHDA, CDR2 SQIVND (reference sequence). CDR3 size: 15 residues. The CDR3 bases are TGTGCCAGTAGTATAGGGGCTTGGCGGAACACTGAAGCTTTCTTT. Translating gives CASSIGAWRNTEAFF.

The rearrangement joins TRBV7-2 to TRBJ2-7; D may be TRBD2 (6 bases). With 5 bases removed from V and 3 bases from J, the gap between germline ends came to 14 bases. The CDR3 is made up of 14 amino acids. Germline V gene lookup returns CDR1 SGHTA and CDR2 FQGNSA. CDR3 protein: CASSESWRGYEQYF. CDR3 sequence (DNA): TGTGCCAGCAGCGAGAGCTGGAGGGGCTACGAGCAGTACTTC.

V gene TRBV7-2 combines with J gene TRBJ2-2, with 7 bases fitting TRBD1. CDR1 and CDR2 (germline): SGHTA, FQGNSA. The junction had 9 bases not matched to a gene; V was cut back by 6 bases and J by 5 bases. The CDR3 sequence is 15 residues long. The CDR3 loop is CASRIRQGNTGELFF. The DNA of the CDR3 is TGTGCCAGCAGGATCAGACAGGGAAATACCGGGGAGCTGTTTTTT.

The chain is built from TRBV19 and TRBJ1-5; no firm D call. Per the germline V gene, CDR1 is LNHDA and CDR2 is SQIVND (reference sequence). CDR3 length: 15 amino acids. The V end was cut by 3 bases, the J end by 0 bases, with 9 bases between. CDR3 residues: CASSIGGYSNQPQHF. CDR3 nucleotides: TGTGCCAGTAGTATTGGAGGATATAGCAATCAGCCCCAGCATTTT.

This clone has only a few counts. V is TRBV2 and J is TRBJ1-2; the D is unclear. This CDR3 is built from 10 residues. Germline V lookup: CDR1 SNHLY, CDR2 FYNNEI. Trimming took off 6 bases at V and 8 bases at J, with 7 bases between the two ends. CDR3 sequence reads: CASREEGYTF. Here the CDR3 DNA reads TGTGCCAGCAGGGAGGAGGGCTACACCTTC. The whole variable domain, filled in from reference TRBV2 and TRBJ1-2, reads EPEVTQTPSHQVTQMGQEVILRCVPISNHLYFYWYRQILGQKVEFLVSFYNNEISEKSEIFDDQFSVERPDGSNFTLKIRSTKLEDSAMYFCASREEGYTFGSGTRLTVV.

The V gene is TRBV28, the J gene TRBJ2-7; 8 bases map to TRBD1. The CDR3 consists of 12 residues. J gave up 2 bases and V 9 bases, and 3 bases lay outside the gene matches. CDR1 is MDHEN, CDR2 SYDVKM, per germline. This chain's CDR3 is CASRTGTYEQYF. The CDR3 DNA follows: TGTGCCAGTAGGACAGGGACCTACGAGCAGTACTTC.

The J gene is TRBJ2-5, the V gene TRBV7-3; 10 positions match TRBD1. The CDR3 sequence is 15 residues long. Germline V gene sequence: CDR1 SGHTA, CDR2 FQGTGA. The ends lost 6 bases at V and 5 bases at J; junction bases unmatched: 9. CDR3 amino acids: CASSKTGGAGETQYF. The CDR3 coding sequence is TGTGCCAGCAGTAAGACAGGGGGCGCCGGGGAGACCCAGTACTTC.

The V gene is TRBV4-3, the J gene TRBJ2-6, with 7 bases fitting TRBD1. Germline-derived CDR1 and CDR2 are LGHNA and YSLEER. The V gene end was trimmed by 1 base and the J gene end by 2 bases; junction bases not matched to a gene: 5. The CDR3 length is 17 residues. The DNA of the CDR3 is TGCGCCAGCAGCCAAGTCACAGGGGATGCTGGGGCCAACGTCCTGACTTTC. Translation: CASSQVTGDAGANVLTF.

The genes are TRBV10-3 and TRBJ1-6, with TRBD1 matching 9 bases. Per germline, CDR1 ENHRY and CDR2 SYGVKD. The CDR3 loop spans 16 amino acids. The V segment lost 4 bases and the J segment 8 bases; nucleotides outside the gene matches: 9. CDR3 sequence reads: CAISANTGGGHSPLHF. CDR3 nucleotide sequence: TGTGCCATCAGTGCCAATACAGGGGGCGGTCATTCACCCCTCCACTTT.

This clone was seen just once. The chain links TRBV19 to TRBJ1-1; 10 bases align to TRBD1. The germline gives CDR1 LNHDA, CDR2 SQIVND (reference sequence). This CDR3 contains 16 residues. V dropped 5 bases and J dropped 6; count of bases not matched to a gene: 12. This chain's CDR3 is CASSLTGGGLFAEAFF. In nucleotides, the CDR3 is TGTGCCAGTAGTTTGACAGGGGGCGGATTGTTCGCTGAAGCTTTCTTT.

DNA of the CDR3: TGTGCCAGCAGACAGGGTAGCCCCGGGGAGCTGTTTTTT. It yields the protein CASRQGSPGELFF. The V gene is TRBV25-1, the J gene TRBJ2-2; D is perhaps TRBD1 (6 bases). The CDR3 sequence is 13 residues long. The germline gives CDR1 MGHDK, CDR2 SYGVNS. V gave up 6 bases and J gave up 6 bases, with 11 bases separating them.

The gene calls are TRBV7-3 and TRBJ2-7; TRBD1 matches at 8 bases. CDR3 length: 15 residues. Germline CDR1 and CDR2: SGHTA and FQGTGA. J gave up 0 bases and V 7 bases, and 8 bases lay outside the gene matches. In DNA form, the CDR3 reads TGTGCCAGCATCCCAGGACAGGGTAGCTCCTACGAGCAGTACTTC. Translated: CASIPGQGSSYEQYF.

This clone showed up just once. V gene TRBV12-5 combines with J gene TRBJ1-4, with 10 bases lining up with TRBD1. Germline CDR1 LGHNT, CDR2 FRNRAP. The CDR3 is made up of 16 amino acids. The V and J ends lost 5 bases and 5 bases, in that order; junction bases with no gene match: 8. This chain's CDR3 is CASGLTWTGGNEKLFF. For the CDR3, the DNA is TGTGCTAGTGGTCTAACCTGGACAGGGGGGAATGAAAAACTGTTTTTT.

The chain employs TRBV7-2 and TRBJ1-2; possibly TRBD1 for D (6 bases). The CDR3 length is 13 residues. CDR1 is SGHTA and CDR2 is FQGNSA in the germline V gene. V gave up 7 bases and J gave up 4 bases, with 13 bases separating them. This CDR3 reads CASTIDRSYGYTF. In DNA form, the CDR3 reads TGTGCCAGCACCATTGACAGGTCCTATGGCTACACCTTC. The full variable domain, its missing parts supplied by reference TRBV7-2 and TRBJ1-2, is GAGVSQSPSNKVTEKGKDVELRCDPISGHTALYWYRQSLGQGLEFLIYFQGNSAPDKSGLPSDRFSAERTGGSVSTLTIQRTQQEDSAVYLCASTIDRSYGYTFGSGTRLTVV.

This clone appeared a single time. This chain links TRBV27 with TRBJ2-3; 12 nucleotides line up with TRBD2. The CDR3 loop spans 16 amino acids. Trimming at V came to 8 bases and at J to 4 bases, leaving 10 bases not matched to a gene. Germline V gene sequence: CDR1 MNHEY, CDR2 SMNVEV (reference sequence). DNA of the CDR3: TGTGCCAGCCAAATACGACTAGCGGGAGCAGCAGATACGCAGTATTTT. It codes for CASQIRLAGAADTQYF.

The CDR3 DNA sequence: TGTGCCAGCCTTGGCGGGGTCTGGGAGACCCAGTACTTC. Its protein is CASLGGVWETQYF. V gene TRBV7-2 combines with J gene TRBJ2-5, with D maybe TRBD2 (6 bases). V was shortened by 8 bases and J by 5 bases, with 15 bases between the two germline ends. The CDR3 has 13 residues. Germline lookup yields CDR1 SGHTA and CDR2 FQGNSA.

The chain carries TRBV15 and TRBJ2-6, with D perhaps matching TRBD2 (6 bases). This CDR3 spans 15 amino acids. The germline V gene has CDR1 LNHNV and CDR2 YYDKDF (reference sequence). V was clipped by 1 base and J by 3 bases, with 7 bases between them. CDR3 DNA: TGTGCCACCAGCAGAGGGAGGGATGGGGCCAACGTCCTGACTTTC. This codes for CATSRGRDGANVLTF.

The V and J genes are TRBV7-2 and TRBJ2-2, with 7 positions matching TRBD2. Trimming removed 7 bases from V and 4 bases from J; junction bases left unmatched: 6. The CDR3 is 14 residues long. Germline loops: CDR1 SGHTA, CDR2 FQGNSA. The CDR3 spells CASTPGRPTGELFF. The CDR3 DNA sequence: TGTGCCAGCACACCCGGGAGGCCCACCGGGGAGCTGTTTTTT.

On this clone itself: This sample includes further DNA sequences coding for the same CDR3. The V and J genes are TRBV5-1 and TRBJ2-5; D unresolved. The CDR3 totals 11 residues. Per the germline V gene, CDR1 is SGHRS and CDR2 is YFSETQ. The ends were cut back, 4 bases at V and 2 bases at J, with 3 bases in the middle. For the CDR3, the DNA is TGCGCCAGCAGCCAACAAGAGACCCAGTACTTC. Amino acid sequence: CASSQQETQYF.

The chain employs TRBV6-5 and TRBJ1-5, with D tentatively TRBD1 (6 bases). There are 15 residues in the CDR3. The germline V and J ends were trimmed by 7 bases and 0 bases, with 13 bases remaining between them. Germline assignment: CDR1 MNHEY and CDR2 SVGAGI. CDR3 in amino acids: CASITGTNSNQPQHF. The CDR3 DNA sequence: TGTGCCAGCATCACGGGGACAAATAGCAATCAGCCCCAGCATTTT.

The CDR3 DNA is TGCGCCAGCAGCACCCGACAGGGGGCCCGCACAGATACGCAGTATTTT. Protein: CASSTRQGARTDTQYF. The V call is TRBV5-1, the J call TRBJ2-3, with 10 bases matching TRBD1. This CDR3 spans 16 amino acids. CDR1 is SGHRS and CDR2 is YFSETQ in the germline V gene. The V segment lost 4 bases and the J segment 1 base; nucleotides outside the gene matches: 6.

This clone was counted once. This chain connects TRBV4-1 to TRBJ1-2; D might be TRBD1 (6 bases). CDR3 length: 14 amino acids. V lost 0 bases to trimming and J lost 3 bases, with 8 bases between them. Germline V gene sequence: CDR1 MGHRA, CDR2 YSYEKL. For the CDR3, the DNA is TGCGCCAGCAGCCAAGACACAGGGTACTATGGCTACACCTTC. Translation gives CASSQDTGYYGYTF.